This entry lists 17 T cell receptor beta chains sequenced from one sample in a study of technical replicates of blood from several donors. The protocol was immunoSEQ multiplex PCR, while the TCRdb copy is restricted to in-frame clones and leaves out a portion. This sample yields approximately 89,000 clones, of which 85% to 95% are seen a single time; 0.39% belongs to the top ten. Sample: T cells isolated from PBMCs. Source of these receptors: a human donor in good health.

The V gene is TRBV4-3, the J gene TRBJ2-3; TRBD2 agrees at 9 bases. V shed 0 bases and J 6 bases; nucleotides not matched to a gene: 7. This CDR3 is built from 16 residues. Germline CDR1 LGHNA, CDR2 YSLEER. CDR3 amino acids: CASSQDDAGGTDTQYF. The CDR3 DNA sequence: TGCGCCAGCAGCCAAGATGACGCGGGAGGGACTGATACGCAGTATTTT.

This chain uses TRBV5-4 with TRBJ1-1; TRBD1 might be the D (5 bases). Deletions cut 1 base from V and 4 bases from J, with 8 bases between. Germline CDR1 reads SGHNT; CDR2 reads YYREEE (reference sequence). The length of the CDR3 is 13 residues. Here the CDR3 reads CASSLMGGTEAFF. As DNA, the CDR3 is TGTGCCAGCAGCTTGATGGGGGGCACTGAAGCTTTCTTT.

This chain links TRBV29-1 with TRBJ2-7; TRBD2 might be the D (5 bases). The CDR3 consists of 11 residues. From germline, CDR1 is SQVTM and CDR2 ANQGSEA. V lost 3 bases to trimming and J lost 6 bases, with 9 bases between them. This chain's CDR3 is CSVEGVSEQYF. The CDR3 DNA sequence: TGCAGCGTTGAGGGAGTTTCCGAGCAGTACTTC.

The chain joins TRBV4-2 to TRBJ2-6; 11 bases are a match to TRBD2. This CDR3 region has 18 residues. Germline V lookup: CDR1 LGHNA, CDR2 YNFKEQ. V dropped 0 bases and J dropped 2; count of bases not matched to a gene: 3. CDR3 in amino acids: CASSQETGLAAGANVLTF. In nucleotides, the CDR3 is TGTGCCAGCAGCCAAGAAACGGGACTAGCGGCTGGGGCCAACGTCCTGACTTTC.

The table lists this clone with a few counts. V usage is TRBV27 and J usage is TRBJ2-1, with 9 nucleotides matching TRBD1. The CDR3 is 14 amino acids. CDR1 and CDR2 (germline): MNHEY, SMNVEV (reference sequence). J gave up 6 bases and V 8 bases, and 8 bases lay outside the gene matches. This CDR3 is CASGRTGVPNEQFF. The CDR3 DNA sequence: TGTGCCAGCGGCAGGACAGGGGTCCCCAATGAGCAGTTCTTC.

V and J are TRBV2 and TRBJ1-2; 10 bases line up with TRBD1. CDR1 and CDR2 (germline): SNHLY, FYNNEI. With 4 bases clipped from V and 6 bases from J, the junction kept 5 bases outside the gene matches. The CDR3 is made up of 14 amino acids. The CDR3 nucleotides are TGTGCCAGCAGTGTAGGGACAGGGGAGAATGGCTACACCTTC. It is translated as CASSVGTGENGYTF.

J is TRBJ2-5 and V is TRBV29-1; D perhaps matches TRBD1 (6 bases). There are 21 residues in the CDR3. V was clipped by 3 bases and J by 5 bases, with 37 bases between them. Germline CDR1 is SQVTM and CDR2 is ANQGSEA. The CDR3 DNA reads TGCAGCGTTGATAACGTACAACAGGGAACCCGGCACTACACCCCCCGGGAGACCCAGTACTTC. This gives the protein CSVDNVQQGTRHYTPRETQYF.

This clone was seen once. The chain joins TRBV18 to TRBJ1-5, with 7 bases that match TRBD1. From germline, CDR1 is KGHSH and CDR2 LQKENI. After removal of 0 bases from V and 3 bases from J, the junction contained 5 bases not matched to a gene. The CDR3 has 16 amino acids. This chain's CDR3 is CASSPPWDSYNQPQHF. The CDR3 nucleotides read TGTGCCAGCTCACCACCCTGGGACAGTTACAATCAGCCCCAGCATTTT.

The chain links TRBV6-1 to TRBJ2-7; 11 bases agree with TRBD1. Trimming cost V 0 bases and J 3 bases; bases outside gene matches: 1. The CDR3 totals 15 residues. CDR1 is MNHNS and CDR2 is SASEGT in the germline V gene. The CDR3 DNA sequence: TGTGCCAGCAGTGAAGCGGGGACAGGGGGCTACGAGCAGTACTTC. Its translation is CASSEAGTGGYEQYF.

V is TRBV6-5 and J is TRBJ1-4; D remains ambiguous. The CDR3 is 14 residues long. Trimming stripped 2 bases from V and 1 base from J, with 5 bases between. Germline assignment: CDR1 MNHEY and CDR2 SVGAGI. As DNA, the CDR3 is TGTGCCAGCAGTTACGGGCTAACTAATGAAAAACTGTTTTTT. Protein product: CASSYGLTNEKLFF.

This clone has only one observation. The chain joins TRBV5-6 to TRBJ2-3; 7 positions match TRBD1. The CDR3 contains 16 residues. From germline, CDR1 is SGHDT and CDR2 YYEEEE. Losses at the gene ends were 2 bases for V and 2 bases for J; bases not matched to a gene: 8. The CDR3 is CASSFPGTENTDTQYF. CDR3 sequence (DNA): TGTGCCAGCAGCTTCCCCGGGACAGAGAACACAGATACGCAGTATTTT.

This chain joins TRBV14 and TRBJ2-2; D unclear. Germline V gene data show CDR1 as SGHDN and CDR2 as FVKESK. Trimming took off 5 bases at V and 10 bases at J, with 14 bases between the two ends. This CDR3 contains 13 residues. The CDR3 DNA reads as TGTGCCAGCAGCTCCCTTTACCACACGGAGCTGTTTTTT. As protein: CASSSLYHTELFF.

This clone appeared a few times. This CDR3 is CASSYSIPGNYGYTF. In nucleotides, the CDR3 is TGTGCCAGCAGTTACTCGATTCCAGGGAACTATGGCTACACCTTC. This sequence joins TRBV6-5 and TRBJ1-2, with D possibly being TRBD1 (5 bases). This CDR3 spans 15 amino acids. Trimming left V 0 bases short and J 2 bases short, with 10 bases between. The V gene's germline CDR1 is MNHEY and CDR2 SVGAGI.

The chain combines TRBV7-3 with TRBJ2-7; D is possibly TRBD1 (5 bases). The V end lost 1 base, the J end lost 5 bases, and 12 bases lay between the germline ends. The CDR3 totals 14 residues. CDR1 is SGHTA, CDR2 FQGTGA, per germline. The CDR3 spells CASSLKSGSDEQYF. Written as DNA, the CDR3 is TGTGCCAGCAGCTTAAAGTCAGGGTCGGACGAGCAGTACTTC.

This rearrangement joins TRBV18 to TRBJ2-1, with D maybe TRBD2 (5 bases). This CDR3 has 15 amino acids. CDR1 and CDR2 from the germline V gene are KGHSH and LQKENI. Trimming removed 1 base from V and 0 bases from J, with 7 bases in between. CDR3 region: CASSPLASSYNEQFF. Here the CDR3 DNA reads TGTGCCAGCTCACCACTAGCGTCCTCCTACAATGAGCAGTTCTTC.

V gene TRBV10-3 combines with J gene TRBJ1-2; D may be TRBD1 (6 bases). The CDR3 runs 16 residues. Germline V lookup: CDR1 ENHRY, CDR2 SYGVKD. V dropped 3 bases and J dropped 4 bases, with 18 bases sitting between them. CDR3 region: CAISERGGGQGYGYTF. The CDR3 nucleotides read TGTGCCATCAGTGAACGGGGAGGGGGGCAAGGCTATGGCTACACCTTC.

The V and J genes are TRBV4-1 and TRBJ2-5; D gene ambiguous. CDR3 length: 16 amino acids. V lost 0 bases, J lost 5 bases, and 16 bases lay in between. Germline CDR1 reads MGHRA; CDR2 reads YSYEKL. CDR3 in DNA: TGCGCCAGCAGCCAAGATGTCAGCGAGAGCTGGGAGACCCAGTACTTC. As protein: CASSQDVSESWETQYF.